A selection of T cell receptor beta chains follows, all from one sample in a study of cytomegalovirus exposure and HLA in healthy donors. Method: immunoSEQ multiplex PCR; TCRdb's copy keeps in-frame clones and lacks some. In total, the table holds around 35,000 clones. Sequenced input: PBMCs. These receptors were obtained from a woman aged 40 to 55 in good health and CMV-seropositive. CDR3s leave out the opening cysteine and the closing phenylalanine or tryptophan.

J gene,V gene,CDR3 protein
TRBJ2-3,TRBV5-6,ASSPNGGNTDTQY
TRBJ2-1,TRBV7-3,ASSFSSGGTYNEQF
TRBJ2-1,TRBV4-3,ASSQDQFDNEQF
TRBJ2-7,TRBV5-4,ASSKVGQGPYEQY
TRBJ1-2,TRBV7-9,ASSFSTNYGYT
TRBJ2-3,TRBV11-1,ASSFDGFTDTQY
TRBJ2-1,TRBV9,ASTPTGGRPYNEQF
TRBJ2-5,TRBV6-5,ASRGSGIETQY
TRBJ2-3,TRBV11-3,ASSSGLASGTQY
TRBJ2-1,TRBV2,ASTPGTSYNEQF
TRBJ2-1,TRBV6-1,ASSEAEGGMEYYNEQF
TRBJ2-1,TRBV29-1,SVHRGSYNEQF
TRBJ1-4,TRBV4-2,ASSRLSEKLF
TRBJ2-5,TRBV7-2,ASSFYQGAQETQY
TRBJ2-3,TRBV7-9,ASSSTGGRTDTQY
TRBJ1-5,TRBV27,ASSRGSTNQPQH
TRBJ1-4,TRBV30,AWSSEQSLYEKLF